The clone carrying this TCR beta chain was recorded only once. These data come from a study of cytomegalovirus exposure and HLA in healthy donors. The overall study: An earlier analysis found some 120 million unique TCR beta sequences from approximately 200 million T cells. Samples from HLA-typed donors yielded approximately 80 million unique TCRs in an early data release.

The primer mix had 60 Vbeta and 13 Jbeta primers. TCRdb's table, derived via immunoSEQ multiplex PCR, lists solely in-frame clones and lacks some. This table holds 130,000 or so clones, more than 65% found once. Trimming cost V 7 bases and J 1 base; bases outside gene matches: 9. The CDR3 sequence is 14 residues long. Germline V gives CDR1 SQVTM, CDR2 ANQGSEA. This sequence originates from a woman between 18 and 30 years old in good health and CMV-seropositive. What was sequenced was PBMCs. J is TRBJ2-7 and V is TRBV29-1, with TRBD1 matching 8 bases. In DNA, the CDR3 is TGCAGCGCCATGACAGGGGATCTATCCTACGAGCAGTACTTC. It codes for CSAMTGDLSYEQYF.